This record concerns one T cell receptor beta chain sequence. Antigen unknown. This record belongs to a study of vaccination effects on CD4 cells after COVID-19. In the ViraFEST assay, antigen-specific CD4+ clonotypes were identified by expansion after peptide-pool stimulation. The authors isolated CD4+ T cells after around nine days of culture. The table came from immunoSEQ multiplex PCR; TCRdb's copy has only in-frame clones and leaves some out. The repertoire holds 30,000 to 35,000 clones, with around 70% as singletons. V trimming: 4 bases; J trimming: 7 bases; junction bases outside the gene matches: 17. The germline gives CDR1 GTSNPN, CDR2 SVGIG (reference sequence). This CDR3 contains 17 residues.

The source of this sequence is a human donor who received a COVID-19 vaccine. The gene calls are TRBV30 and TRBJ1-4; 8 bases are a match to TRBD1. Sequenced here: CD4+ T cells from PBMCs cultured with HCoV-229E spike peptides, sampled before COVID-19 vaccination. CDR3 amino acids: CAWNKIKVQGASEKLFF. Written as DNA, the CDR3 is TGTGCCTGGAACAAAATAAAAGTCCAGGGGGCATCTGAAAAACTGTTTTTT.